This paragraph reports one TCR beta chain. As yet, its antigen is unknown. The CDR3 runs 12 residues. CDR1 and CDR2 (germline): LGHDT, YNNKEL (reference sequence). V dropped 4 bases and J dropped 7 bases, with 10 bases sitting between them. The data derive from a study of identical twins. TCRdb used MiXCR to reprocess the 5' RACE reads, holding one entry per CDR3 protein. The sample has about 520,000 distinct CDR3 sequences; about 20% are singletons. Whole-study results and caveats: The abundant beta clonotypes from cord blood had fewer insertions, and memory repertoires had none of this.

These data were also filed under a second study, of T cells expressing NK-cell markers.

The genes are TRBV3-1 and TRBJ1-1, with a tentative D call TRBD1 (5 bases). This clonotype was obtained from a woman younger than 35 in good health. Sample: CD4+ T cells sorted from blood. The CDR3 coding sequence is TGTGCCAGCAGCCGGGGGGACCGTGAAGCTTTCTTT. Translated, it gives CASSRGDREAFF.